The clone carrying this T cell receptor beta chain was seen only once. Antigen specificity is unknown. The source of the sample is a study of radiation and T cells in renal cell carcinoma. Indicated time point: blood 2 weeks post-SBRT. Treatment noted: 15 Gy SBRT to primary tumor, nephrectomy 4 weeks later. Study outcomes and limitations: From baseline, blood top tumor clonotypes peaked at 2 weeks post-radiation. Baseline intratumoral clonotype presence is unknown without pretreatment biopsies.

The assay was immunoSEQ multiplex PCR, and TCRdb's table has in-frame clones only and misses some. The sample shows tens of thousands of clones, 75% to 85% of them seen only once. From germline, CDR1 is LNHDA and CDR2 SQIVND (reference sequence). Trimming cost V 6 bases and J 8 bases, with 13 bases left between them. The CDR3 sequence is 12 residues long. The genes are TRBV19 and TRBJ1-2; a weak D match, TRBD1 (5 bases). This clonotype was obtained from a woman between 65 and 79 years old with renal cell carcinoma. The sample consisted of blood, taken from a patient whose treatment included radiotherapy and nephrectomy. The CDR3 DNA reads TGTGCCAGTAGCGAGGCAGGGAAAGGCTACACCTTC. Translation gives CASSEAGKGYTF.